Listed below are T cell receptor beta chains from one sample, sequenced in a study of T cells in Graves' hyperthyroidism and ophthalmopathy. TCRdb re-called the multiplex PCR reads through MiXCR, storing one row per CDR3 protein. Of 350,000 or so distinct CDR3 sequences in the sample, around a sixth were seen once. Sequences were obtained from blood. The receptors originated from a woman in her thirties or forties with Graves' ophthalmopathy. Each CDR3 is given with its conserved first and last residue. Fields, in order: V gene, J gene, clone size, D gene, CDR3 protein, CDR3 DNA. D genes are given only for firm matches. Not every row has a clone size; where given, it reads once, few, many or a size class.

v_call: TRBV28
j_call: TRBJ1-2
clone_size: -
d_call: TRBD1
cdr3_aa: CASSLTGVWYGYTF
cdr3_nt: TGTGCCAGCAGCCTAACAGGGGTGTGGTATGGCTACACCTTC

v_call: TRBV12-3/TRBV12-4
j_call: TRBJ2-7
clone_size: many
d_call: -
cdr3_aa: CASSLQIGYEQYF
cdr3_nt: TGTGCCAGCAGCCTCCAAATAGGCTACGAGCAGTACTTC

v_call: TRBV5-5
j_call: TRBJ1-2
clone_size: many
d_call: -
cdr3_aa: CASSLVGAGDYTF
cdr3_nt: TGTGCCAGCAGCTTGGTCGGGGCTGGAGACTACACCTTC

v_call: TRBV6-2/TRBV6-3
j_call: TRBJ1-2
clone_size: many
d_call: TRBD1
cdr3_aa: CASSPPGQGSYTF
cdr3_nt: TGTGCCAGCAGCCCGCCCGGACAGGGGTCCTACACCTTC

v_call: TRBV28
j_call: TRBJ1-6
clone_size: many
d_call: -
cdr3_aa: CASSSEQANYNSPLHF
cdr3_nt: TGTGCCAGCAGTTCGGAACAGGCTAACTATAATTCACCCCTCCACTTT

v_call: TRBV12-3/TRBV12-4
j_call: TRBJ1-5
clone_size: -
d_call: -
cdr3_aa: CASSLSFKGQPQHF
cdr3_nt: TGTGCCAGCAGTTTAAGTTTTAAGGGTCAGCCCCAGCATTTT

v_call: TRBV30
j_call: TRBJ1-2
clone_size: -
d_call: TRBD1
cdr3_aa: CAWKDRGHYGYTF
cdr3_nt: TGTGCCTGGAAAGACAGGGGGCACTATGGCTACACCTTC

v_call: TRBV12-3/TRBV12-4
j_call: TRBJ2-7
clone_size: many
d_call: -
cdr3_aa: CASSPGARGYEQYF
cdr3_nt: TGTGCCAGCAGCCCCGGGGCGAGGGGCTACGAGCAGTACTTC

v_call: TRBV28
j_call: TRBJ2-2
clone_size: many
d_call: TRBD1
cdr3_aa: CASSYPGGRTGELFF
cdr3_nt: TGTGCCAGCAGTTACCCAGGGGGCCGGACCGGGGAGCTGTTTTTT

v_call: TRBV27
j_call: TRBJ2-7
clone_size: -
d_call: -
cdr3_aa: CASSRSSGSYSYEQYF
cdr3_nt: TGTGCCAGCAGCCGCAGTAGCGGATCTTACTCCTACGAGCAGTACTTC

v_call: TRBV28
j_call: TRBJ2-4
clone_size: many
d_call: -
cdr3_aa: CASREGLAKNIQYF
cdr3_nt: TGTGCCAGCAGGGAGGGACTAGCCAAAAACATTCAGTACTTC

v_call: TRBV6-4
j_call: TRBJ1-1
clone_size: once
d_call: -
cdr3_aa: CASSDSSMNTEAFF
cdr3_nt: TGTGCCAGCAGTGACTCGAGTATGAACACTGAAGCTTTCTTT

v_call: TRBV6-2/TRBV6-3
j_call: TRBJ2-2
clone_size: many
d_call: -
cdr3_aa: CADSSLSGGDRNTGELFF
cdr3_nt: TGTGCCGACAGTTCCCTGTCCGGGGGAGATAGGAACACCGGGGAGCTGTTTTTT

v_call: TRBV6-1
j_call: TRBJ2-7
clone_size: few
d_call: -
cdr3_aa: CACSEWGDGTSYEQYF
cdr3_nt: TGTGCCTGCAGTGAATGGGGGGACGGGACATCCTACGAGCAGTACTTC

v_call: TRBV5-6
j_call: TRBJ2-7
clone_size: many
d_call: -
cdr3_aa: CASSFEYEQYF
cdr3_nt: TGTGCCAGCAGCTTCGAATACGAGCAGTACTTC

v_call: TRBV20-1
j_call: TRBJ1-1
clone_size: many
d_call: -
cdr3_aa: CSASRDAMNTEAFF
cdr3_nt: TGCAGTGCTAGCCGGGACGCTATGAACACTGAAGCTTTCTTT

v_call: TRBV12-3/TRBV12-4
j_call: TRBJ1-1
clone_size: -
d_call: -
cdr3_aa: CASSFRQAFAEAFF
cdr3_nt: TGTGCCAGCAGTTTCAGACAGGCTTTCGCTGAAGCTTTCTTT

v_call: TRBV6-5
j_call: TRBJ2-5
clone_size: -
d_call: TRBD1
cdr3_aa: CASSYPLGTGKETQYF
cdr3_nt: TGTGCCAGCAGTTACCCCCTCGGGACAGGGAAAGAGACCCAGTACTTC

v_call: TRBV7-3
j_call: TRBJ1-2
clone_size: -
d_call: TRBD1
cdr3_aa: CASSSPGQGGGGYTF
cdr3_nt: TGTGCCAGCAGCTCCCCGGGACAGGGCGGAGGTGGCTACACCTTC

v_call: TRBV29-1
j_call: TRBJ2-7
clone_size: many
d_call: TRBD1
cdr3_aa: CSVRTGYYEQYF
cdr3_nt: TGCAGCGTCCGGACAGGTTACTACGAGCAGTACTTC

v_call: TRBV29-1
j_call: TRBJ2-5
clone_size: many
d_call: TRBD2
cdr3_aa: CSVEDYSSGRAQETQYF
cdr3_nt: TGCAGCGTTGAAGATTATTCTAGCGGGAGGGCCCAGGAGACCCAGTACTTC

v_call: TRBV19
j_call: TRBJ1-2
clone_size: -
d_call: TRBD1
cdr3_aa: CASSIPGTGGNYGYTF
cdr3_nt: TGTGCCAGTAGTATTCCCGGGACAGGGGGTAACTATGGCTACACCTTC

v_call: TRBV6-1
j_call: TRBJ2-2
clone_size: -
d_call: TRBD1
cdr3_aa: CASVWTGRGGELFF
cdr3_nt: TGTGCCAGCGTATGGACAGGACGAGGCGGGGAGCTGTTTTTT

v_call: TRBV7-6
j_call: TRBJ2-7
clone_size: many
d_call: -
cdr3_aa: CASSNPGRSYEQYF
cdr3_nt: TGTGCCAGCAGCAATCCGGGTCGTTCCTACGAGCAGTACTTC

v_call: TRBV19
j_call: TRBJ1-5
clone_size: many
d_call: -
cdr3_aa: CASSIGVSNQPQHF
cdr3_nt: TGTGCCAGTAGTATAGGAGTTAGCAATCAGCCCCAGCATTTT

v_call: TRBV6-1
j_call: TRBJ2-7
clone_size: many
d_call: -
cdr3_aa: CASSPTRGPSSYEQYF
cdr3_nt: TGTGCCAGCAGTCCTACCCGGGGGCCCAGCTCCTACGAGCAGTACTTC

v_call: TRBV11-2
j_call: TRBJ2-5
clone_size: many
d_call: TRBD1
cdr3_aa: CASSPNPYGQGLQETQYF
cdr3_nt: TGTGCCAGCAGCCCAAATCCTTACGGACAGGGCTTACAAGAGACCCAGTACTTC

v_call: TRBV25-1
j_call: TRBJ1-1
clone_size: -
d_call: -
cdr3_aa: CASSPTTGANTEAFF
cdr3_nt: TGTGCCAGCAGTCCAACGACAGGTGCGAACACTGAAGCTTTCTTT

v_call: TRBV20-1
j_call: TRBJ1-5
clone_size: many
d_call: -
cdr3_aa: CSARIGGGRSNQPQHF
cdr3_nt: TGCAGTGCTAGAATTGGAGGGGGACGGAGCAATCAGCCCCAGCATTTT

v_call: TRBV6-5
j_call: TRBJ2-2
clone_size: many
d_call: -
cdr3_aa: CASSYGQVTGELFF
cdr3_nt: TGTGCCAGCAGTTACGGTCAGGTCACCGGGGAGCTGTTTTTT

v_call: TRBV11-1
j_call: TRBJ2-2
clone_size: many
d_call: -
cdr3_aa: CASKIGGAANTGELFF
cdr3_nt: TGTGCCAGCAAAATAGGGGGGGCAGCGAACACCGGGGAGCTGTTTTTT

v_call: TRBV19
j_call: TRBJ1-5
clone_size: many
d_call: TRBD1
cdr3_aa: CASRGTGLRVGNQPQHF
cdr3_nt: TGTGCCAGTAGGGGGACAGGCTTAAGGGTGGGCAATCAGCCCCAGCATTTT

v_call: TRBV12-3/TRBV12-4
j_call: TRBJ2-5
clone_size: many
d_call: -
cdr3_aa: CASSRGKREETQYF
cdr3_nt: TGTGCCAGCAGTCGAGGAAAGCGGGAAGAGACCCAGTACTTC

v_call: TRBV6-5
j_call: TRBJ2-5
clone_size: many
d_call: TRBD2
cdr3_aa: CASSTGGGKETQYF
cdr3_nt: TGTGCCAGCAGCACTGGGGGGGGAAAAGAGACCCAGTACTTC

v_call: TRBV11-2
j_call: TRBJ1-6
clone_size: -
d_call: TRBD1
cdr3_aa: CASSPRQGDIGNSPLHF
cdr3_nt: TGTGCCAGCAGCCCCCGACAGGGGGACATCGGAAATTCACCCCTCCACTTT

v_call: TRBV29-1
j_call: TRBJ2-7
clone_size: many
d_call: TRBD2
cdr3_aa: CSVEVVGGGPSYEQYF
cdr3_nt: TGCAGCGTTGAAGTTGTCGGGGGGGGGCCTTCCTACGAGCAGTACTTC

v_call: TRBV10-3
j_call: TRBJ2-7
clone_size: -
d_call: -
cdr3_aa: CAIGGNSRYEQYF
cdr3_nt: TGTGCCATCGGAGGAAACTCTCGCTACGAGCAGTACTTC

v_call: TRBV20-1
j_call: TRBJ2-7
clone_size: -
d_call: -
cdr3_aa: CSASGGPPKYF
cdr3_nt: TGCAGTGCTAGCGGGGGGCCACCTAAGTACTTC

v_call: TRBV9
j_call: TRBJ1-1
clone_size: many
d_call: -
cdr3_aa: CASSVRGVSQEAFF
cdr3_nt: TGTGCCAGCAGCGTAAGAGGGGTCAGCCAGGAAGCTTTCTTT

v_call: TRBV9
j_call: TRBJ1-2
clone_size: few
d_call: -
cdr3_aa: CASSVAPGNDYGYTF
cdr3_nt: TGTGCCAGCAGCGTAGCTCCAGGGAACGACTATGGCTACACCTTC

v_call: TRBV7-8
j_call: TRBJ2-7
clone_size: many
d_call: -
cdr3_aa: CASSLIITGEGEQYF
cdr3_nt: TGTGCCAGCAGCTTAATAATCACCGGTGAGGGCGAGCAGTACTTC

v_call: TRBV5-1
j_call: TRBJ2-5
clone_size: many
d_call: -
cdr3_aa: CASSGTGTQQETQYF
cdr3_nt: TGCGCCAGCAGCGGCACCGGGACTCAACAAGAGACCCAGTACTTC

v_call: TRBV20-1
j_call: TRBJ2-7
clone_size: -
d_call: -
cdr3_aa: CSARLAGHSSYEQYF
cdr3_nt: TGCAGTGCTAGATTGGCGGGACACAGCTCCTACGAGCAGTACTTC

v_call: TRBV27
j_call: TRBJ2-2
clone_size: many
d_call: -
cdr3_aa: CASSWYRDGTGELFF
cdr3_nt: TGTGCCAGCAGTTGGTACCGGGACGGCACCGGGGAGCTGTTTTTT

v_call: TRBV7-9
j_call: TRBJ2-5
clone_size: many
d_call: -
cdr3_aa: CASSPLRGAEETQYF
cdr3_nt: TGTGCCAGCAGCCCATTGCGGGGCGCGGAAGAGACCCAGTACTTC

v_call: TRBV7-2
j_call: TRBJ2-2
clone_size: many
d_call: -
cdr3_aa: CASSLDRLNTGELFF
cdr3_nt: TGTGCCAGCAGTTTGGACAGACTGAACACCGGGGAGCTGTTTTTT

v_call: TRBV4-2
j_call: TRBJ2-2
clone_size: -
d_call: TRBD2
cdr3_aa: CASRKQVGRETTGELFF
cdr3_nt: TGTGCCAGCAGAAAGCAGGTGGGGCGGGAGACCACCGGGGAGCTGTTTTTT

v_call: TRBV6-5
j_call: TRBJ2-7
clone_size: many
d_call: TRBD1
cdr3_aa: CASSSGHWDRTYEQYF
cdr3_nt: TGTGCCAGCTCCTCCGGCCATTGGGACAGAACCTACGAGCAGTACTTC

v_call: TRBV20-1
j_call: TRBJ1-2
clone_size: few
d_call: -
cdr3_aa: CSASLGTIGRSYTF
cdr3_nt: TGCAGTGCTAGTTTGGGGACTATTGGACGGAGCTACACCTTC

v_call: TRBV7-8
j_call: TRBJ2-7
clone_size: many
d_call: -
cdr3_aa: CASGKTRQPYEQYF
cdr3_nt: TGTGCCAGCGGAAAAACAAGACAGCCCTACGAGCAGTACTTC

v_call: TRBV9
j_call: TRBJ1-2
clone_size: many
d_call: -
cdr3_aa: CASSVVHDYGYTF
cdr3_nt: TGTGCCAGCAGCGTAGTACATGACTATGGCTACACCTTC